These 11 T cell receptor beta chains were all obtained from the same sample, sequenced in a study of early T cells in non-severe SARS-CoV-2 infection. TCRdb recomputed calls from the 5' RACE reads with MiXCR, one row per CDR3 protein. The sample shows around 84,000 distinct CDR3 sequences, 10% of them seen only once. Sequencing used whole blood, obtained at baseline. All receptors derive from an adult who was a healthcare worker with PCR-confirmed SARS-CoV-2 infection or an uninfected control (not recorded which).

The chain joins TRBV4-1 to TRBJ1-5; D is undetermined. Germline loops: CDR1 MGHRA, CDR2 YSYEKL. The germline V and J ends were trimmed by 1 base and 5 bases, with 9 bases remaining between them. CDR3 length: 14 residues. The CDR3 DNA sequence: TGCGCCAGCAGCCAAGGAGTTCCGTATCAGCCCCAGCATTTT. Amino acid sequence: CASSQGVPYQPQHF.

V is TRBV28 and J is TRBJ2-1, with 10 positions matching TRBD2. Germline loops: CDR1 MDHEN, CDR2 SYDVKM. Trimming removed 7 bases from V and 7 bases from J; junction bases left unmatched: 4. The CDR3 is 13 residues long. DNA for the CDR3: TGTGCCAGCACCAGCGGGAGGGCGAATGAGCAGTTCTTC. This sequence encodes CASTSGRANEQFF.

This chain connects TRBV6-1 to TRBJ2-3, with D unresolved. This CDR3 is 13 amino acids long. From germline, CDR1 is MNHNS and CDR2 SASEGT. V was trimmed by 6 bases and J by 1 base, leaving 8 bases between them. CDR3 loop: CASRWSRTDTQYF. The CDR3 coding sequence is TGTGCCAGCAGATGGAGCCGCACAGATACGCAGTATTTT.

Many counts were recorded for this clonotype. The chain combines TRBV5-8 with TRBJ1-1; maybe TRBD1 (5 bases). The germline gives CDR1 SGHTS, CDR2 YDEGEE. This CDR3 comprises 15 residues. Trimming took 0 bases from V and 4 from J, leaving 13 bases between them. CDR3 coding DNA: TGTGCCAGCAGCTTGGAAGGGGCCGTGGCCACTGAAGCTTTCTTT. This translates into CASSLEGAVATEAFF.

This clonotype has more than one count but fewer than ten. The chain employs TRBV18 and TRBJ1-5; 7 bases agree with TRBD1. The CDR3 has 14 residues. Germline V lookup: CDR1 KGHSH, CDR2 LQKENI. The V and J ends lost 5 bases and 6 bases, in that order; junction bases with no gene match: 7. The CDR3 sequence: CASSAGQSIQPQHF. The CDR3 bases are TGTGCCAGCTCAGCGGGACAGTCGATTCAGCCCCAGCATTTT.

CDR3 nucleotide sequence: TGTGCCAGCAGCTTGCTAGCGGGAGGGGGACAAGAGACCCAGTACTTC. Translating gives CASSLLAGGGQETQYF. V is TRBV7-9 and J is TRBJ2-5; TRBD2 matches at 12 bases. V was pared by 3 bases and J by 2 bases, with 4 bases of the junction left unmatched. CDR1 SEHNR and CDR2 FQNEAQ come from the germline V gene (reference sequence). This CDR3 spans 16 amino acids. Full variable domain (rest looked up from reference TRBV7-9 and TRBJ2-5): DTGVSQNPRHKITKRGQNVTFRCDPISEHNRLYWYRQTLGQGPEFLTYFQNEAQLEKSRLLSDRFSAERPKGSFSTLEIQRTEQGDSAMYLCASSLLAGGGQETQYFGPGTRLLVL.

The table lists this clonotype with many counts. V gene TRBV20-1 combines with J gene TRBJ2-1; D remains unclear. Looked up from germline, CDR1 is DFQATT and CDR2 is SNEGSKA (reference sequence). V was cut by 0 bases and J by 10 bases, with 13 bases left in between. The CDR3 is 13 amino acids. CDR3 in amino acids: CSAREFQLGEQFF. The CDR3 DNA is TGCAGTGCTAGAGAGTTCCAGCTCGGGGAGCAGTTCTTC.

This rearrangement joins TRBV12-3 or TRBV12-4 to TRBJ2-6; D is possibly TRBD2 (6 bases). The CDR3 consists of 13 residues. V lost 10 bases, J lost 2 bases, and 9 bases lay in between. CDR3 DNA sequence: TGTGCCACCCAGCGGGCTGGGGCCAACGTCCTGACTTTC. Its protein product is CATQRAGANVLTF.

This clonotype was recorded once. Relative to the germline gene, one junction end is altered; a read error may explain this. This chain joins TRBV6-6 and TRBJ2-2, with 7 positions matching TRBD2. CDR3 length equals 16 residues. Germline CDR1 reads MNHNY; CDR2 reads SVGAGI (reference sequence). DNA of the CDR3: TGTGCCAGCAGTTACGGGTCAAGCGGGAACCCCGGGGAGCTGTTTTTT. Its translation is CASSYGSSGNPGELFF.

This clonotype was observed a few times. The chain is built from TRBV12-3 or TRBV12-4 and TRBJ2-3; TRBD2 matches 7 bases. The CDR3 runs to 15 residues. Germline trimming cut 2 bases from V and 2 bases from J; bases unmatched to any gene: 4. CDR3 DNA sequence: TGTGCCAGCAGTTTAAGCGGGAACCCCACAGATACGCAGTATTTT. It specifies CASSLSGNPTDTQYF.

The chain is built from TRBV11-2 and TRBJ2-3; D tentatively reads TRBD1 or TRBD2 (5 bases each). V was pared by 5 bases and J by 5 bases, with 11 bases between. CDR3 length: 13 amino acids. Per the germline V gene, CDR1 is SGHAT and CDR2 is FQNNGV. The CDR3 protein is CASSPGAKDTQYF. DNA for the CDR3: TGTGCCAGCAGCCCCGGGGCGAAAGATACGCAGTATTTT.